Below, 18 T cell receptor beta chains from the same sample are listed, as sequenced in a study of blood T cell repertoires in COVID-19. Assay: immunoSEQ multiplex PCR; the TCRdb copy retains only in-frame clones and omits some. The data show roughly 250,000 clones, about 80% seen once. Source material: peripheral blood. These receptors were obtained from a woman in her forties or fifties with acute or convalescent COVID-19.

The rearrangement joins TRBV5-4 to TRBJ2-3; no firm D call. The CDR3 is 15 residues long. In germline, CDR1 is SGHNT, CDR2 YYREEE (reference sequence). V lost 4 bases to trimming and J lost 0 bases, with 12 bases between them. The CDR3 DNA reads TGTGCCAGCAGCCCCGAACGGAGCAGCACAGATACGCAGTATTTT. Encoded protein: CASSPERSSTDTQYF.

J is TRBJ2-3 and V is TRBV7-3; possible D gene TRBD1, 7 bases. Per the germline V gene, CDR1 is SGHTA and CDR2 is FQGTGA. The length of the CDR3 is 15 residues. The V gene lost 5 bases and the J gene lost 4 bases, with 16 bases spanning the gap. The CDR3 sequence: CASSHRGGWADTQYF. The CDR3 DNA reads TGTGCCAGCAGCCACAGGGGAGGTTGGGCAGATACGCAGTATTTT.

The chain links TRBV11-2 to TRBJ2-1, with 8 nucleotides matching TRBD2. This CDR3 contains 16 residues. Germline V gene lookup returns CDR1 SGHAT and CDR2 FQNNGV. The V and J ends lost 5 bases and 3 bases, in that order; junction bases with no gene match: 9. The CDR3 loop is CASSTGAGGIYNEQFF. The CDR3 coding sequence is TGTGCCAGCAGCACCGGCGCGGGGGGTATCTACAATGAGCAGTTCTTC.

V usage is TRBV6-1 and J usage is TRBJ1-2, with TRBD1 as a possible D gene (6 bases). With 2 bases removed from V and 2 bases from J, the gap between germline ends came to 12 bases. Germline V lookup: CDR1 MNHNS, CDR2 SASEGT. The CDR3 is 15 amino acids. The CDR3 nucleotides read TGTGCCAGCAGTGAAAGGGGCGGACAGAACTATGGCTACACCTTC. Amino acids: CASSERGGQNYGYTF.

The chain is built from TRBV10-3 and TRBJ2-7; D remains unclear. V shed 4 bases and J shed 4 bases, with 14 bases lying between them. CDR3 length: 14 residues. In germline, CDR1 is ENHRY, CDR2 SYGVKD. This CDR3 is CAISVSVIVYEQYF. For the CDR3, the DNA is TGTGCCATCAGTGTGTCGGTAATAGTGTACGAGCAGTACTTC.

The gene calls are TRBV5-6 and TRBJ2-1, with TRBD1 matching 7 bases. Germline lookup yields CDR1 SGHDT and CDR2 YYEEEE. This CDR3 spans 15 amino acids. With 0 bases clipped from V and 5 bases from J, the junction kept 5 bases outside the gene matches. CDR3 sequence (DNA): TGTGCCAGCAGCTTGGGGGCACAGGGGAACAATGAGCAGTTCTTC. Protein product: CASSLGAQGNNEQFF.

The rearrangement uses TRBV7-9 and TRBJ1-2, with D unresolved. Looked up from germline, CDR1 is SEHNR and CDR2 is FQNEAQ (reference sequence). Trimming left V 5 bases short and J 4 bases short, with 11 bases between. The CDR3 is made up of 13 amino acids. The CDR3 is CASSPSGTYGYTF. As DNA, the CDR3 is TGTGCCAGCAGCCCCTCGGGAACCTATGGCTACACCTTC.

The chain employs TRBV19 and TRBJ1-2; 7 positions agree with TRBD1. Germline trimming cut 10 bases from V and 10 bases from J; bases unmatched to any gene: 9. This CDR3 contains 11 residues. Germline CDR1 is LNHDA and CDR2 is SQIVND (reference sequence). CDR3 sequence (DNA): TGTGCCACTCTCAGGGGGGTCGACTACACCTTC. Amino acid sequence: CATLRGVDYTF.

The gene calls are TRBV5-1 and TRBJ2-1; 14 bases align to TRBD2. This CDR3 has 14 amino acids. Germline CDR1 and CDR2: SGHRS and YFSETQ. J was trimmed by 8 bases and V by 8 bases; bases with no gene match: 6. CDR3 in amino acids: CASRGTSGSYEQFF. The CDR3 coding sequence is TGCGCCAGTAGGGGGACTAGCGGGAGTTATGAGCAGTTCTTC.

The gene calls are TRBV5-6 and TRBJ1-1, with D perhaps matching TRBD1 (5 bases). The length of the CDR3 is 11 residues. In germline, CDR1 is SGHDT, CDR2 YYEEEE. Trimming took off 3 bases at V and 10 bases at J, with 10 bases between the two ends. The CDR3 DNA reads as TGTGCCAGCAGCTGGGGCCAGTTAGCTTTCTTT. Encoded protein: CASSWGQLAFF.

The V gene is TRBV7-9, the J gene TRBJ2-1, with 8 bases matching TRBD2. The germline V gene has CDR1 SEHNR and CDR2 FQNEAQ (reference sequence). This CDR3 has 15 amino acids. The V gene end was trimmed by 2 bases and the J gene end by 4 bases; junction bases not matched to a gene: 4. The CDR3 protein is CASSLSSGRYNEQFF. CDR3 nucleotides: TGTGCCAGCAGCTTATCTAGCGGGCGGTACAATGAGCAGTTCTTC.

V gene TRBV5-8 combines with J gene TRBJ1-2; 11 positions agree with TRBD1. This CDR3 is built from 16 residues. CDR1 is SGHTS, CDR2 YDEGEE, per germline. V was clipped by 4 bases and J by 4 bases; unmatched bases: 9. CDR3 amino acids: CASSVNWDRGTYGYTF. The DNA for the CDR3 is TGTGCCAGCAGCGTAAATTGGGACAGGGGGACCTATGGCTACACCTTC.

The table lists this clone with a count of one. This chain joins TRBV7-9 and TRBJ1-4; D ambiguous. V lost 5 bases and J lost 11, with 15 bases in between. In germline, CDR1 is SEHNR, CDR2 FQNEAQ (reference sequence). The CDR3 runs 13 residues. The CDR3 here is CASSPPRGGKLFF. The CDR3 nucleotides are TGTGCCAGCAGCCCCCCTCGGGGTGGGAAACTGTTTTTT.

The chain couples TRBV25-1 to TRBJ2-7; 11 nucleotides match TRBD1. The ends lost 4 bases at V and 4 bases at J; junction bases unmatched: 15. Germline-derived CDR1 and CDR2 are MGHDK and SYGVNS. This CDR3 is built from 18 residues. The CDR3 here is CASSGAGQGARLAYEQYF. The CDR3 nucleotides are TGTGCCAGCAGTGGAGCCGGACAGGGGGCAAGGCTAGCGTACGAGCAGTACTTC.

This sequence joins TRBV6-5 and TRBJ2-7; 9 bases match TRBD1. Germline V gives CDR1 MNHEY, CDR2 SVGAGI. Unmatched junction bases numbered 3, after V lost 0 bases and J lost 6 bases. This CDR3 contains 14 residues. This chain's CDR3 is CASSYSLTGGEQYF. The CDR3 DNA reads TGTGCCAGCAGTTACTCGTTGACAGGGGGCGAGCAGTACTTC.

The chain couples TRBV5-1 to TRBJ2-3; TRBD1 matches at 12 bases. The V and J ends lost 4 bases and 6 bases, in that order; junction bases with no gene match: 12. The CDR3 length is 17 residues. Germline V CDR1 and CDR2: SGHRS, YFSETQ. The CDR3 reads CASSLRPGQGAKDTQYF. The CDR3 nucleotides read TGCGCCAGCAGCCTCAGACCGGGACAGGGGGCGAAGGATACGCAGTATTTT.

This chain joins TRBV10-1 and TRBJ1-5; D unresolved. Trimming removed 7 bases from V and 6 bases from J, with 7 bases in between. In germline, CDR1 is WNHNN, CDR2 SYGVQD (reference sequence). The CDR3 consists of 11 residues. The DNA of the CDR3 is TGCGCCAGCACCACGGGTCAGCCCCAGCATTTT. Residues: CASTTGQPQHF.

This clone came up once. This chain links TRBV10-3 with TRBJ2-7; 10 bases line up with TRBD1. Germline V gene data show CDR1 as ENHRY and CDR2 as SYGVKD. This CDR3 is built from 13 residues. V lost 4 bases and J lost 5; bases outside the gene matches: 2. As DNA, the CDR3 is TGTGCCATCAGTGCCGGGACAGGGGACGAGCAGTACTTC. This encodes CAISAGTGDEQYF.